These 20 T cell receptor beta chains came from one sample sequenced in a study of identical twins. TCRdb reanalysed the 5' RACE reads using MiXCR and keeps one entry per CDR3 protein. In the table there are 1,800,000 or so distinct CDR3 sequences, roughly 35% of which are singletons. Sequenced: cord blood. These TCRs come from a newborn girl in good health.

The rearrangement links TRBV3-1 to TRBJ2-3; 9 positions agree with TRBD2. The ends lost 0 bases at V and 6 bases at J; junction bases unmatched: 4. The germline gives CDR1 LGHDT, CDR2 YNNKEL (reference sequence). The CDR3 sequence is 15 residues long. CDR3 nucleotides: TGTGCCAGCAGCCAAGATAGGCTAGCGGGGGATACGCAGTATTTT. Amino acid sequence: CASSQDRLAGDTQYF.

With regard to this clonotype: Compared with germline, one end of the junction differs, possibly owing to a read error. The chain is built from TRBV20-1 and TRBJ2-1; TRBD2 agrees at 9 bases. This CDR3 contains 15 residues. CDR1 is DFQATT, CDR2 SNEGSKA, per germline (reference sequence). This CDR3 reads CSARGLAATYNEHFF. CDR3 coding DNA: TGCAGTGCTAGAGGACTAGCGGCAACATACAATGAGCACTTCTTC.

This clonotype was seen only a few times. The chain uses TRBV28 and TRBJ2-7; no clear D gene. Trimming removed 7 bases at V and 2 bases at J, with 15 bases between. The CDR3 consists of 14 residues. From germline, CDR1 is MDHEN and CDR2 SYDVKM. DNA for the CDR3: TGTGCCAGCATGTGGGCAAGGCCCCCCTACGAGCAGTACTTC. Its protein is CASMWARPPYEQYF.

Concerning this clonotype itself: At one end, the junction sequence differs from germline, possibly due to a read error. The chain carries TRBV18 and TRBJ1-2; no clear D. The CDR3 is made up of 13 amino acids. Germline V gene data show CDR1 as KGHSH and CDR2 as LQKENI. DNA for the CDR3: TGTGCCAGCGCACCATCGGGTAACTATGGCTACACCTTC. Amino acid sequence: CASAPSGNYGYTF.

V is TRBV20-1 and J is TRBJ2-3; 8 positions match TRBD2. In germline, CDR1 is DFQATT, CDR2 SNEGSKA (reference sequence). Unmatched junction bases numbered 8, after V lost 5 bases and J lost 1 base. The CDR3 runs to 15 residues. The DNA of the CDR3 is TGCAGTGCTGGGGAGCGGGAGATAGGCACAGATACGCAGTATTTT. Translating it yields CSAGEREIGTDTQYF.

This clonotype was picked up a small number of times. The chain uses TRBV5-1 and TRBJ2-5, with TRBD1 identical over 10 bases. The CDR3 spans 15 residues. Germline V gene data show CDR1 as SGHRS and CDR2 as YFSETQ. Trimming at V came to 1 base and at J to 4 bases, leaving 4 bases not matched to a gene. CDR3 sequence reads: CASSLPTGGRETQYF. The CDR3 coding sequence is TGCGCCAGCAGCTTGCCGACAGGGGGCCGAGAGACCCAGTACTTC.

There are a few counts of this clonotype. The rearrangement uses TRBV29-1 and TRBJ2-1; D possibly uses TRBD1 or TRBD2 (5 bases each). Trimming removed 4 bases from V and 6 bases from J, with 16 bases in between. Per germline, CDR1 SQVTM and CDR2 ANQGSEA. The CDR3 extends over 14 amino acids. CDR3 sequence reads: CSVGGRVGGNEQFF. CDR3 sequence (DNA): TGCAGCGTTGGGGGTAGGGTTGGGGGCAATGAGCAGTTCTTC.

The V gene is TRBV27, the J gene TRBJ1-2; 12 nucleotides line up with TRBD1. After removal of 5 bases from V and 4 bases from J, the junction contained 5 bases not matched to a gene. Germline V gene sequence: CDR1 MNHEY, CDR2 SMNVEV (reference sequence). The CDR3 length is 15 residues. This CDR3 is CASSGGTGGGYGYTF. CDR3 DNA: TGTGCCAGCAGTGGTGGGACAGGGGGCGGCTATGGCTACACCTTC.

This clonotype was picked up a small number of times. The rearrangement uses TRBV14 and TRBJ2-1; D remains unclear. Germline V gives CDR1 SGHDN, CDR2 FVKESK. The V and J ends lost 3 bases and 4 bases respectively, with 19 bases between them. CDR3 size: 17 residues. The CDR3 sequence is CASSHDHGQLRYNEQFF. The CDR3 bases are TGTGCCAGCAGCCACGACCATGGGCAGCTCAGGTACAATGAGCAGTTCTTC.

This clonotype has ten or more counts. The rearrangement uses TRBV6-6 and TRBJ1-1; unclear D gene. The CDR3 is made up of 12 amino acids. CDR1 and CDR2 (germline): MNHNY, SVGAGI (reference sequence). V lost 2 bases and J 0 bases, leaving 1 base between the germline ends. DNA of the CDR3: TGTGCCAGCAGTTACCTGAACACTGAAGCTTTCTTT. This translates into CASSYLNTEAFF.

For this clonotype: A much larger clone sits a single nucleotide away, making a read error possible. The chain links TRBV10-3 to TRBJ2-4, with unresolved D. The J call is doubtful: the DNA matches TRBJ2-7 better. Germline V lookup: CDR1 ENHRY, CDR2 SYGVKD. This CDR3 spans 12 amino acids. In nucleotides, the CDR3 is TGTGCCGTCAGTCCCAGTGCCTACGAGCAGTACTTC. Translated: CAVSPSAYEQYF.

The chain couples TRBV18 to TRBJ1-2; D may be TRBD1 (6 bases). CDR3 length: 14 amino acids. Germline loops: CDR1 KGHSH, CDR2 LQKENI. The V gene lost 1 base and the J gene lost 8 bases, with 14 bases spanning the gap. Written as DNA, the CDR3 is TGTGCCAGCTCACCACAGGGGGTGAACGGCGGCTACACCTTC. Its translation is CASSPQGVNGGYTF.

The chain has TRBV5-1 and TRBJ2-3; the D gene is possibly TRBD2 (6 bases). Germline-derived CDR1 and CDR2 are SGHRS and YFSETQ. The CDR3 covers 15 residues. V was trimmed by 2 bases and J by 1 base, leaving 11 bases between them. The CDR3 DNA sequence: TGCGCCAGCAGCTTACCAAGGAGGGGCACAGATACGCAGTATTTT. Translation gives CASSLPRRGTDTQYF.

This CDR3 reads CSAWALNNEQFF. The CDR3 region has the DNA TGCAGTGCTTGGGCGCTAAACAATGAGCAGTTCTTC. The V gene is TRBV20-1, the J gene TRBJ2-1; unclear D gene. CDR1 is DFQATT, CDR2 SNEGSKA, per germline (reference sequence). This CDR3 is built from 12 residues. V lost 5 bases, J lost 5 bases, and 10 bases lay in between.

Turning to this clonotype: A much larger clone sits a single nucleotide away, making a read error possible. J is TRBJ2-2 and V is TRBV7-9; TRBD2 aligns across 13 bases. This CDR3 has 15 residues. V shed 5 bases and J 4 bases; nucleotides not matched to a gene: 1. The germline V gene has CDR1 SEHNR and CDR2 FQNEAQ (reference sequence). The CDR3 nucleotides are TGTGCCAGCAGCCGGACTAGCGGGAGCACCGGGGAGCTGTTTTTT. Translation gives CASSRTSGSTGELFF.

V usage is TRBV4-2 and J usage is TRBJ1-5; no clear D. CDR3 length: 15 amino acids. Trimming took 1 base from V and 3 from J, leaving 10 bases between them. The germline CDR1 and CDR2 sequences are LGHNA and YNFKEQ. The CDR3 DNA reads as TGTGCCAGCAGCCAAGTAATAAAGGACAATCAGCCCCAGCATTTT. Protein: CASSQVIKDNQPQHF.

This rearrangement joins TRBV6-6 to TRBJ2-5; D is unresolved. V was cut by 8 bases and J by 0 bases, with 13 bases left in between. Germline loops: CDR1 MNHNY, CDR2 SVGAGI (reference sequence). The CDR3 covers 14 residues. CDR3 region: CASVRSGHQETQYF. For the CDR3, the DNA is TGTGCCAGCGTCCGGTCGGGCCACCAAGAGACCCAGTACTTC.

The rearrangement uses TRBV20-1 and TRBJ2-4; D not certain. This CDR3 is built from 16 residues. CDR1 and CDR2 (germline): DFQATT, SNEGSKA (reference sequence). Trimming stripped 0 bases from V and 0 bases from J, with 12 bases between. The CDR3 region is CSARETPRKAKNIQYF. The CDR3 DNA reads TGCAGTGCTAGAGAGACCCCCAGGAAAGCCAAAAACATTCAGTACTTC.

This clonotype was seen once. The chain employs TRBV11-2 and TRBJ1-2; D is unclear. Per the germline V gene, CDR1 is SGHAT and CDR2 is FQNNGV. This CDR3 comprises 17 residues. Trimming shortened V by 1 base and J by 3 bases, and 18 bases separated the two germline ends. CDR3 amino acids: CASSLGGVKTTDYGYTF. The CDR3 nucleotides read TGTGCCAGCAGCTTAGGCGGGGTAAAAACGACTGACTATGGCTACACCTTC. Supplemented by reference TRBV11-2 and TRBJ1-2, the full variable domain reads EAGVAQSPRYKIIEKRQSVAFWCNPISGHATLYWYQQILGQGPKLLIQFQNNGVVDDSQLPKDRFSAERLKGVDSTLKIQPAKLEDSAVYLCASSLGGVKTTDYGYTFGSGTRLTVV.

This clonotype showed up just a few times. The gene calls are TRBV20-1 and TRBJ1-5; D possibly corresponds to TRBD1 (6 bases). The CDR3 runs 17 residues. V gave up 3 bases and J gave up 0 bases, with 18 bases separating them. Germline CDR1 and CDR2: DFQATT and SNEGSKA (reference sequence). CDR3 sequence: CSARRLTGTYSNQPQHF. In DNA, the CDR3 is TGCAGTGCTAGGAGGCTCACAGGGACCTATAGCAATCAGCCCCAGCATTTT.